These 7 T cell receptor beta chains came from one sample sequenced in a study of TIL therapy for anti-PD-1-resistant metastatic lung cancer. The libraries were made with immunoSEQ v3. Only in-frame clones appear in the TCRdb table, and some are missing; sequencing was by immunoSEQ multiplex PCR. The data contain tens of thousands of clones, more than 75% of them singletons. The sample's time point: pre-treatment sample, taken before nivolumab and TIL therapy. Source: blood, taken at baseline. The receptors stem from a person aged 25 to 85 with non-small cell lung cancer.

J is TRBJ2-7 and V is TRBV11-2; no firm D call. The germline V and J ends were trimmed by 0 bases and 5 bases, with 8 bases remaining between them. This CDR3 region has 13 residues. CDR1 is SGHAT and CDR2 is FQNNGV in the germline V gene. CDR3 loop: CASSLEASHEQYF. CDR3 nucleotide sequence: TGTGCCAGCAGCTTAGAAGCGAGCCACGAGCAGTACTTC.

The rearrangement links TRBV6-5 to TRBJ1-4; 7 bases are shared with TRBD1. In germline, CDR1 is MNHEY, CDR2 SVGAGI. With 6 bases clipped from V and 6 bases from J, the junction kept 4 bases outside the gene matches. The CDR3 has 13 amino acids. The CDR3 DNA reads as TGTGCCAGCAGGGACAGGAGTTATGAAAAACTGTTTTTT. It yields the protein CASRDRSYEKLFF.

This clone was seen a single time. The chain uses TRBV10-3 and TRBJ2-2; a weak D match, TRBD2 (5 bases). V shed 10 bases and J shed 7 bases, with 16 bases lying between them. CDR1 is ENHRY and CDR2 is SYGVKD in the germline V gene. The CDR3 is 13 residues long. CDR3 in DNA: TGTGCCACCAACCGGGGTTCTGGCGGGGAGCTGTTTTTT. Protein product: CATNRGSGGELFF.

The chain couples TRBV10-3 to TRBJ1-1, with 8 nucleotides matching TRBD1. The J segment lost 1 base and the V segment lost 6 bases, leaving 4 bases of the junction unmatched. CDR3 length: 14 amino acids. Germline CDR1 ENHRY, CDR2 SYGVKD. CDR3 bases: TGTGCCATCAGAGACGGACAGGGGAACACTGAAGCTTTCTTT. Residues: CAIRDGQGNTEAFF.

CDR3 DNA: TGTGCCAGCAGCGTAGCAGGGAACCCTGGAAACACCATATATTTT. Translated, it gives CASSVAGNPGNTIYF. The chain carries TRBV9 and TRBJ1-3; weak D call: TRBD1 (5 bases). The germline V gene encodes CDR1 SGDLS and CDR2 YYNGEE. The CDR3 extends over 15 amino acids. V was cut by 0 bases and J by 2 bases, with 9 bases left in between.

V gene TRBV2 combines with J gene TRBJ2-1; D unclear. CDR1 is SNHLY and CDR2 is FYNNEI in the germline V gene. V gave up 1 base and J gave up 3 bases, with 10 bases separating them. This CDR3 has 15 residues. The chain's CDR3 is CASSEDSKIYNEQFF. As DNA, the CDR3 is TGTGCCAGCAGTGAAGACAGCAAAATCTACAATGAGCAGTTCTTC.

J is TRBJ2-7 and V is TRBV15, with D hard to call. There are 13 residues in the CDR3. Germline assignment: CDR1 LNHNV and CDR2 YYDKDF (reference sequence). Trimming left V 2 bases short and J 1 base short, with 6 bases between. The CDR3 DNA sequence: TGTGCCACCAGCAGACAACCATCCTACGAGCAGTACTTC. Its protein is CATSRQPSYEQYF.